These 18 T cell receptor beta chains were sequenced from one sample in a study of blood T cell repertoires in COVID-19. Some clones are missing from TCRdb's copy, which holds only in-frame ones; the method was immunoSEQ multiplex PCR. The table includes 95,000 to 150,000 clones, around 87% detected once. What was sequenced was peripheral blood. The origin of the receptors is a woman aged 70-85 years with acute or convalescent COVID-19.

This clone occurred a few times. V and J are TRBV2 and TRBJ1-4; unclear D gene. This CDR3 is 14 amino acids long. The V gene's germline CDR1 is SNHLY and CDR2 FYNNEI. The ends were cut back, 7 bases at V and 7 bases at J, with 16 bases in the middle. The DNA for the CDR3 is TGTGCCAGCACTGCGACGGGTCGGGGTGAAAAACTGTTTTTT. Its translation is CASTATGRGEKLFF.

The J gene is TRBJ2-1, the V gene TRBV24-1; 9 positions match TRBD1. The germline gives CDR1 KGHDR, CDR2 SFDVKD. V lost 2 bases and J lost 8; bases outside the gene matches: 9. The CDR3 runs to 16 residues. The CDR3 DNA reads TGTGCCACCAGTGATTCCGGACAGGGGCCGCCAGATGAGCAGTTCTTC. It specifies CATSDSGQGPPDEQFF.

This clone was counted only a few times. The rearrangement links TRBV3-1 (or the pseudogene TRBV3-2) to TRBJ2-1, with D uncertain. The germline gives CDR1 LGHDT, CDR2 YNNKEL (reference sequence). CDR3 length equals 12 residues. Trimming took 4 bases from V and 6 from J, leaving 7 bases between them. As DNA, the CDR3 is TGTGCCAGCAGCCTGGGCTCCAATGAGCAGTTCTTC. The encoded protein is CASSLGSNEQFF.

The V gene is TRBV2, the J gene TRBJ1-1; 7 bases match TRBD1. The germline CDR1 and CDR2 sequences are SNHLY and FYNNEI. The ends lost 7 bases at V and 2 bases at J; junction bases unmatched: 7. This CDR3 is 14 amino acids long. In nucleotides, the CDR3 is TGTGCCAGCACTGGGGACAGTTATAACACTGAAGCTTTCTTT. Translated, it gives CASTGDSYNTEAFF.

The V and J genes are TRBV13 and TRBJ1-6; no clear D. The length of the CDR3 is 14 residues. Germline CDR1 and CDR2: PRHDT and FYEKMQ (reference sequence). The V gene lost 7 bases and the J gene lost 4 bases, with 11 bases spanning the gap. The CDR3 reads CASTERDYNSPLHF. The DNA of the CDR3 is TGTGCCAGCACCGAGAGGGATTATAATTCACCCCTCCACTTT. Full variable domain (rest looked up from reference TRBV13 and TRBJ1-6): AAGVIQSPRHLIKEKRETATLKCYPIPRHDTVYWYQQGPGQDPQFLISFYEKMQSDKGSIPDRFSAQQFSDYHSELNMSSLELGDSALYFCASTERDYNSPLHFGNGTRLTVT.

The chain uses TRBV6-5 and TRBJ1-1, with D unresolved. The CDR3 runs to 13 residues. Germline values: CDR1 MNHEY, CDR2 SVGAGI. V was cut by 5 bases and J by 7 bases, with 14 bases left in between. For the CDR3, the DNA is TGTGCCAGCAGTAATCCCCTACAGAATGAAGCTTTCTTT. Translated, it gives CASSNPLQNEAFF.

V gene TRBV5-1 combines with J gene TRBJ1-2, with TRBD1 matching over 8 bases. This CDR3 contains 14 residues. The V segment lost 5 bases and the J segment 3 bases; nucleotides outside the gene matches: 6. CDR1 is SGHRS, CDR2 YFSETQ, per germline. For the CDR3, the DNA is TGCGCCAGCAGAACGGGACAGGTTGACTATGGCTACACCTTC. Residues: CASRTGQVDYGYTF.

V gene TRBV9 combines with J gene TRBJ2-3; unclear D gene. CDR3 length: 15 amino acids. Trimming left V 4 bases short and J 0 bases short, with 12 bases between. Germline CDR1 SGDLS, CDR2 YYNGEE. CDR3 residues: CASSSTSSSTDTQYF. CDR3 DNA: TGTGCCAGCAGCTCCACGAGCTCTAGCACAGATACGCAGTATTTT.

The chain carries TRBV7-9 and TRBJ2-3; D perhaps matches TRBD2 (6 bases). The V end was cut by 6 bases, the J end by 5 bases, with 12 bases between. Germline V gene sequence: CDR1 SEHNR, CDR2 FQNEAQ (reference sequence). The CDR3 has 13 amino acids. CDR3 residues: CASSRDSQDTQYF. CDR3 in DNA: TGTGCCAGCAGTCGGGACTCGCAAGATACGCAGTATTTT.

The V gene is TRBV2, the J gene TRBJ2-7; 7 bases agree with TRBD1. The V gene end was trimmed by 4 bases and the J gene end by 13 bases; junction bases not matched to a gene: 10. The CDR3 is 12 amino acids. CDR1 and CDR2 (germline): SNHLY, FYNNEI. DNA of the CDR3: TGTGCCAGCAGTGTCCGCTGGGACAGACTTTACTTC. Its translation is CASSVRWDRLYF. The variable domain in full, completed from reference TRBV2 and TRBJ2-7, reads EPEVTQTPSHQVTQMGQEVILRCVPISNHLYFYWYRQILGQKVEFLVSFYNNEISEKSEIFDDQFSVERPDGSNFTLKIRSTKLEDSAMYFCASSVRWDRLYFGPGTRLTVT.

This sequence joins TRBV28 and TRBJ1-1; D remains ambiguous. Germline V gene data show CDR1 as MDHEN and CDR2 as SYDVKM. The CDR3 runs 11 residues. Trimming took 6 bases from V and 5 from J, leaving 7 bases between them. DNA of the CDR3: TGTGCCAGCAGGGAGTGGACTGAAGCTTTCTTT. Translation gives CASREWTEAFF.

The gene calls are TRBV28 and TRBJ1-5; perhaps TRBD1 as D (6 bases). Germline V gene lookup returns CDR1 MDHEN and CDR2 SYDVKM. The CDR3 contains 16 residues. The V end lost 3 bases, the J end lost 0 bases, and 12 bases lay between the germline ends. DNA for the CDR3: TGTGCCAGCAGTTTTTTTACAGGGTATAGCAATCAGCCCCAGCATTTT. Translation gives CASSFFTGYSNQPQHF.

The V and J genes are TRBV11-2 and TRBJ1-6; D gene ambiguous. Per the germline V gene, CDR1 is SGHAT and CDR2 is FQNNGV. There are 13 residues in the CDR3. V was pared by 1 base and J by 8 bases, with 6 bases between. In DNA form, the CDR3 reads TGTGCCAGCAGCTTAGTGGGCGATTCACCCCTCCACTTT. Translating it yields CASSLVGDSPLHF.

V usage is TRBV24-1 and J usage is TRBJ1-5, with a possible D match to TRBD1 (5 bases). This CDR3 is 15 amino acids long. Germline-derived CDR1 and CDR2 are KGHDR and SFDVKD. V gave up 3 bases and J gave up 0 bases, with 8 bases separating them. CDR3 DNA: TGTGCCACCAGTGATCGGGGGAATAGCAATCAGCCCCAGCATTTT. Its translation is CATSDRGNSNQPQHF.

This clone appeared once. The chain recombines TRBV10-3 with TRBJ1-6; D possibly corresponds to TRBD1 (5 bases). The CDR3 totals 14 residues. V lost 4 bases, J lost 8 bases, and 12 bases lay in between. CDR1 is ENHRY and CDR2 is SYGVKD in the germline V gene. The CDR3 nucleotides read TGTGCCATCAGTGCAAACGTAGGGGATTCACCCCTCCACTTT. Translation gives CAISANVGDSPLHF.

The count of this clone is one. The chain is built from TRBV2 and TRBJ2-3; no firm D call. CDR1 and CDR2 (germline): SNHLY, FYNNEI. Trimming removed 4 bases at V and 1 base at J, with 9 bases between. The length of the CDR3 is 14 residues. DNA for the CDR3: TGTGCCAGCAGTGGCCCGCAGGGCACAGATACGCAGTATTTT. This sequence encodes CASSGPQGTDTQYF.

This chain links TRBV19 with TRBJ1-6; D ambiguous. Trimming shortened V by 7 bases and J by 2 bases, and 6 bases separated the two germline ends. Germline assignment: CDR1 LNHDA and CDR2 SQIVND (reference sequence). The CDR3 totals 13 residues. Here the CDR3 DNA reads TGTGCCAGTAAGCAAGCCTATAATTCACCCCTCCACTTT. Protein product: CASKQAYNSPLHF.

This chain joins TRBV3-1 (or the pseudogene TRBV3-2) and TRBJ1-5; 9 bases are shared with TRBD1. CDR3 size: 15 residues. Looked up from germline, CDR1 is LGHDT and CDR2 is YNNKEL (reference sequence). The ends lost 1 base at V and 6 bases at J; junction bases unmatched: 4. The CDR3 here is CASSQAGQGGQPQHF. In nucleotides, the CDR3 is TGTGCCAGCAGCCAAGCGGGACAGGGTGGTCAGCCCCAGCATTTT.